The clone carrying this T cell receptor (beta chain) appeared a single time. The entry originates in a study of blood T cell repertoires in COVID-19. Study in general: There were acute and convalescent COVID-19 samples, and they came from the United States, Italy and Spain. The cDNA or gDNA used as material had been derived from T cells, B-cell-depleted T cells, or PBMCs.

Germline values: CDR1 SGDLS, CDR2 YYNGEE. This CDR3 is built from 16 residues. Losses at the gene ends were 2 bases for V and 8 bases for J; bases not matched to a gene: 11. Only in-frame clones appear in the TCRdb table, and some are missing; sequencing was by immunoSEQ multiplex PCR. This repertoire shows roughly 260,000 clones, roughly nine tenths found once; its top ten account for 1.2%. The sequencing sample was made of PBMCs or T cells enriched from blood (not recorded which). The clonotype comes from a human donor in a cohort exposed to, infected with or recovered from COVID-19 (not recorded which). The donor label of this sample is uncertain. This chain uses TRBV9 with TRBJ1-4; TRBD1 agrees at 8 bases. The chain's CDR3 is CASSVRGRGFAEKLFF. CDR3 sequence (DNA): TGTGCCAGCAGCGTCAGGGGGCGCGGGTTTGCGGAAAAACTGTTTTTT.